This T cell receptor beta chain was sequenced in a study of shared clonotypes between healthy human individuals. Across the study: Each donor's CD4 naive and CD4 memory cells filled three plates apiece, CD8 naive two, and CD8 memory one.

TCRdb's copy holds only in-frame clones and misses some; the assay was immunoSEQ multiplex PCR. The sample includes roughly 1,100,000 clones, under 80% seen only once; the top ten take approximately 1.3%. Trimming removed 4 bases at V and 0 bases at J, with 11 bases between. This CDR3 is 14 amino acids long. Germline CDR1 is SGHDT and CDR2 is YYEEEE. This TCR was sampled from a man aged 18 to 29 in good health. The source material was memory CD4+ T cells sorted from blood. Noted subset: CD45RA-negative fraction. The chain joins TRBV5-6 to TRBJ2-7; D is tentatively TRBD1 or TRBD2 (5 bases each). CDR3 loop: CASSRDVLSYEQYF. The CDR3 coding sequence is TGTGCCAGCAGCCGGGACGTCCTCTCCTACGAGCAGTACTTC.